The 5 T cell receptor beta chains listed next were all sequenced from one sample in a study of T cells in Graves' hyperthyroidism and ophthalmopathy. RNA transcripts provided the source from which TCR beta CDR3 regions were amplified. A set of HTBI primers served as the primers for a first-round RT-PCR of the TCR CDR3. One entry per CDR3 protein, called by TCRdb with MiXCR from the multiplex PCR reads. The sample carries more than 500,000 distinct CDR3 sequences, around 15% recorded once. Material: blood. These receptors originate from a woman aged 40 to 49 with Graves' ophthalmopathy.

This clonotype has only a few counts. This chain uses TRBV19 with TRBJ1-5; 9 bases map to TRBD1. CDR1 and CDR2 from the germline V gene are LNHDA and SQIVND (reference sequence). Trimming at V came to 5 bases and at J to 2 bases, leaving 4 bases not matched to a gene. The CDR3 has 15 amino acids. The CDR3: CASSWDRAGNQPQHF. CDR3 in DNA: TGTGCCAGTAGTTGGGACAGGGCGGGCAATCAGCCCCAGCATTTT.

In its sample, this clonotype was seen many times. The chain carries TRBV10-3 and TRBJ2-3, with D possibly being TRBD2 (6 bases). The germline V gene has CDR1 ENHRY and CDR2 SYGVKD. The V and J ends lost 2 bases and 2 bases respectively, with 8 bases between them. The CDR3 extends over 14 amino acids. CDR3: CAISEGGATDTQYF. CDR3 DNA sequence: TGTGCCATCAGTGAGGGAGGGGCCACAGATACGCAGTATTTT.

J is TRBJ2-7 and V is TRBV20-1; 8 bases match TRBD1. CDR1 is DFQATT, CDR2 SNEGSKA, per germline (reference sequence). The CDR3 runs to 11 residues. Trimming at V came to 6 bases and at J to 6 bases, leaving 4 bases not matched to a gene. The CDR3 DNA sequence: TGCAGTGCAGACACAGGGGGCGAGCAGTACTTC. Its translation is CSADTGGEQYF.

The chain employs TRBV5-4 and TRBJ1-5; TRBD1 matches at 7 bases. Unmatched junction bases numbered 12, after V lost 0 bases and J lost 0 bases. The CDR3 has 19 amino acids. The germline gives CDR1 SGHNT, CDR2 YYREEE (reference sequence). The CDR3: CASSLVGQGGINSNQPQHF. The DNA for the CDR3 is TGTGCCAGCAGCTTGGTGGGGCAGGGGGGCATTAATAGCAATCAGCCCCAGCATTTT.

This clonotype appeared many times. This chain uses TRBV5-1 with TRBJ1-2, with TRBD1 identical over 9 bases. This CDR3 spans 15 amino acids. With 4 bases clipped from V and 3 bases from J, the junction kept 7 bases outside the gene matches. Germline V gene sequence: CDR1 SGHRS, CDR2 YFSETQ. The CDR3 sequence is CASSPGTGKYYGYTF. Here the CDR3 DNA reads TGCGCCAGCAGCCCCGGGACAGGGAAGTACTATGGCTACACCTTC.